The 31 T cell receptor beta chains presented below share a single source sample, sequenced in a study of blood T cell repertoires in COVID-19. Using immunoSEQ multiplex PCR, the repertoire was profiled, and TCRdb retains in-frame clones only, with some absent. Among about 180,000 clones listed, roughly 86% were seen once. The sample was peripheral blood. The receptor source for this set is a man between 60 and 70 years old with COVID-19, enrolled during active disease.

The gene calls are TRBV6-2 or TRBV6-3 and TRBJ1-1, with D unclear. With 2 bases removed from V and 0 bases from J, the gap between germline ends came to 10 bases. Per germline, CDR1 MNHEY and CDR2 SVGEGT. CDR3 length equals 15 residues. The CDR3 sequence: CASSYARNMNTEAFF. The CDR3 DNA reads TGTGCCAGCAGTTACGCCCGAAACATGAACACTGAAGCTTTCTTT.

This clone has just a few counts. This chain connects TRBV12-3 or TRBV12-4 to TRBJ1-2, with no clear D. Deletions cut 5 bases from V and 0 bases from J, with 7 bases between. The CDR3 contains 13 residues. CDR3 nucleotides: TGTGCCAGCAGTCGAGACACTAACTATGGCTACACCTTC. It codes for CASSRDTNYGYTF.

The rearrangement joins TRBV7-9 to TRBJ1-3; 8 nucleotides line up with TRBD1. Germline V gene sequence: CDR1 SEHNR, CDR2 FQNEAQ (reference sequence). V lost 1 base to trimming and J lost 5 bases; unmatched junction nucleotides: 10. The CDR3 is 17 residues long. The CDR3 coding sequence is TGTGCCAGCAGCTTAGAGACGACTCCAGGGGGCCGAAACACCATATATTTT. Translating it yields CASSLETTPGGRNTIYF.

This clone was counted many times. The V and J genes are TRBV3-1 (or the pseudogene TRBV3-2) and TRBJ2-7; D is possibly TRBD1 (5 bases). Germline V gene data show CDR1 as LGHDT and CDR2 as YNNKEL (reference sequence). CDR3 size: 14 residues. Trimming pared 3 bases from V and 3 bases from J, leaving 12 bases between. Here the CDR3 DNA reads TGTGCCAGCAGCCAGGGGCAGGCGGTCTACGAGCAGTACTTC. Translating it yields CASSQGQAVYEQYF.

J is TRBJ1-4 and V is TRBV13, with D unclear. V was pared by 2 bases and J by 6 bases, with 19 bases between. CDR3 length: 17 amino acids. In germline, CDR1 is PRHDT, CDR2 FYEKMQ (reference sequence). CDR3 sequence: CASSLSSHAANDEKLFF. CDR3 nucleotides: TGTGCCAGCAGCTTAAGTTCCCACGCCGCGAACGATGAAAAACTGTTTTTT.

The rearrangement uses TRBV24-1 and TRBJ1-1; 7 bases are shared with TRBD1. In germline, CDR1 is KGHDR, CDR2 SFDVKD. CDR3 length: 13 residues. The V and J ends lost 6 bases and 8 bases, in that order; junction bases with no gene match: 8. The CDR3 nucleotides read TGTGCCACCAGTCCGACAGGGAGCAAGGAAGCTTTCTTT. Translated: CATSPTGSKEAFF.

This chain joins TRBV28 and TRBJ2-2; 9 nucleotides match TRBD2. Looked up from germline, CDR1 is MDHEN and CDR2 is SYDVKM. The V gene end was trimmed by 5 bases and the J gene end by 1 base; junction bases not matched to a gene: 5. The CDR3 contains 16 residues. CDR3 in DNA: TGTGCCAGCAGTGTTACTAGCGGGCTGAACACCGGGGAGCTGTTTTTT. This translates into CASSVTSGLNTGELFF.

The V and J genes are TRBV5-1 and TRBJ2-3; D is ambiguous. CDR3 length equals 16 residues. Between the trimmed V and J ends, which lost 4 bases and 1 base, there was a span of 16 bases. Germline CDR1 is SGHRS and CDR2 is YFSETQ. The CDR3 spells CASSLAGSTGTDTQYF. CDR3 DNA: TGCGCCAGCAGCCTCGCTGGTAGCACTGGCACAGATACGCAGTATTTT.

The chain combines TRBV5-5 with TRBJ1-4; D might be TRBD1 (6 bases). The V gene's germline CDR1 is SGHKS and CDR2 YYEKEE (reference sequence). This CDR3 has 15 amino acids. Trimming left V 6 bases short and J 7 bases short, with 19 bases between. The CDR3 DNA is TGTGCCAGCACCGGCGGGGGGGCGGACAGTGAAAAACTGTTTTTT. Translation: CASTGGGADSEKLFF.

This chain connects TRBV19 to TRBJ1-5; D unclear. CDR3 length equals 14 residues. The germline gives CDR1 LNHDA, CDR2 SQIVND (reference sequence). V was cut by 3 bases and J by 2 bases, with 8 bases left in between. The CDR3 nucleotides read TGTGCCAGTAGTATGGGTAGCGGCAATCAGCCCCAGCATTTT. It codes for CASSMGSGNQPQHF.

This clone appeared once. Other DNA sequences within the sample encode an identical CDR3. The V gene is TRBV5-1, the J gene TRBJ2-7, with 8 bases that match TRBD1. The J segment lost 1 base and the V segment lost 1 base, leaving 4 bases of the junction unmatched. This CDR3 is 15 amino acids long. Looked up from germline, CDR1 is SGHRS and CDR2 is YFSETQ. The CDR3 loop reads CASSLLGQVSYEQYF. CDR3 nucleotide sequence: TGCGCCAGCAGCTTGTTGGGACAGGTTTCCTACGAGCAGTACTTC.

The chain couples TRBV6-6 to TRBJ1-1, with unresolved D. The germline CDR1 and CDR2 sequences are MNHNY and SVGAGI (reference sequence). The CDR3 sequence is 12 residues long. V was cut by 0 bases and J by 7 bases, with 6 bases left in between. CDR3: CASSYSADEAFF. The CDR3 DNA follows: TGTGCCAGCAGTTACTCAGCCGATGAAGCTTTCTTT.

This sequence joins TRBV10-1 and TRBJ1-2, with TRBD1 identical over 8 bases. V dropped 3 bases and J dropped 7; count of bases not matched to a gene: 7. This CDR3 has 14 amino acids. CDR1 is WNHNN, CDR2 SYGVQD, per germline (reference sequence). In DNA form, the CDR3 reads TGCGCCAGCAGTGAAAAGGACAGGGAATGTGGCTACACCTTC. Its translation: CASSEKDRECGYTF.

This chain links TRBV5-1 with TRBJ1-4; perhaps TRBD1 as D (5 bases). CDR1 is SGHRS, CDR2 YFSETQ, per germline. V lost 2 bases and J 8 bases, leaving 13 bases between the germline ends. The CDR3 spans 14 residues. The CDR3 coding sequence is TGCGCCAGCAGCTTCGGCAGGGCCGGGGAAAAACTGTTTTTT. Encoded protein: CASSFGRAGEKLFF.

The genes are TRBV12-3 or TRBV12-4 and TRBJ2-7, with D uncertain. V shed 4 bases and J shed 3 bases, with 4 bases lying between them. The CDR3 runs 11 residues. This chain's CDR3 is CASSSGYEQYF. In DNA form, the CDR3 reads TGTGCCAGCAGTTCCGGCTACGAGCAGTACTTC.

The chain employs TRBV3-1 (or the pseudogene TRBV3-2) and TRBJ2-5; 9 positions agree with TRBD1. The CDR3 spans 14 residues. The junction had 2 bases not matched to a gene; V was cut back by 2 bases and J by 4 bases. Germline V gene sequence: CDR1 LGHDT, CDR2 YNNKEL (reference sequence). The CDR3, as DNA: TGTGCCAGCAGCCAACTGGACAGGGGAGAGACCCAGTACTTC. This codes for CASSQLDRGETQYF.

The chain couples TRBV28 to TRBJ1-2; D unclear. V lost 5 bases, J lost 6 bases, and 10 bases lay in between. This CDR3 region has 12 residues. Germline loops: CDR1 MDHEN, CDR2 SYDVKM. This CDR3 reads CASSLFQDGYTF. The CDR3 DNA reads TGTGCCAGCAGTCTATTCCAGGATGGCTACACCTTC.

The chain links TRBV2 to TRBJ1-1; 8 bases line up with TRBD1. The CDR3 is 12 residues long. Germline assignment: CDR1 SNHLY and CDR2 FYNNEI. V gave up 6 bases and J gave up 5 bases; unmatched junction bases: 2. The CDR3 loop is CASRGQVTEAFF. CDR3 bases: TGTGCCAGCAGGGGACAGGTGACTGAAGCTTTCTTT.

The chain links TRBV6-2 or TRBV6-3 to TRBJ1-5; D might be TRBD1 (6 bases). The V gene's germline CDR1 is MNHEY and CDR2 SVGEGT. This CDR3 is built from 16 residues. Trimming stripped 4 bases from V and 0 bases from J, with 13 bases between. In nucleotides, the CDR3 is TGTGCCAGCAGTTCGACAGGACTCCCTAGCAATCAGCCCCAGCATTTT. Translated, it gives CASSSTGLPSNQPQHF.

The chain has TRBV15 and TRBJ2-3; D perhaps matches TRBD2 (5 bases). CDR3 length equals 17 residues. V was pared by 0 bases and J by 0 bases, with 13 bases between. CDR1 LNHNV and CDR2 YYDKDF come from the germline V gene (reference sequence). CDR3 sequence (DNA): TGTGCCACCAGCAGAGATGGCGCGGACTCTAGCACAGATACGCAGTATTTT. It specifies CATSRDGADSSTDTQYF. Variable domain in full (rest from reference TRBV15 and TRBJ2-3): DAMVIQNPRYQVTQFGKPVTLSCSQTLNHNVMYWYQQKSSQAPKLLFHYYDKDFNNEADTPDNFQSRRPNTSFCFLDIRSPGLGDTAMYLCATSRDGADSSTDTQYFGPGTRLTVL.

The chain has TRBV12-3 or TRBV12-4 and TRBJ1-2; D perhaps matches TRBD1 (6 bases). The CDR3 covers 13 residues. V lost 5 bases to trimming and J lost 7 bases, with 14 bases between them. Written as DNA, the CDR3 is TGTGCCAGCAGTACCCAGGGGTACGTTGGCTACACCTTC. Its translation: CASSTQGYVGYTF.

The rearrangement uses TRBV5-4 and TRBJ2-2, with 11 bases aligning to TRBD1. Trimming took 3 bases from V and 5 from J; bases not matched to a gene: 12. Germline lookup yields CDR1 SGHNT and CDR2 YYREEE (reference sequence). The CDR3 length is 18 residues. CDR3 sequence reads: CASSYLRGTGGSTGELFF. The CDR3 DNA reads TGTGCCAGCAGCTACTTAAGGGGGACAGGGGGTAGTACCGGGGAGCTGTTTTTT. Drawing the rest from reference TRBV5-4 and TRBJ2-2, the complete variable domain is ETGVTQSPTHLIKTRGQQVTLRCSSQSGHNTVSWYQQALGQGPQFIFQYYREEENGRGNFPPRFSGLQFPNYSSELNVNALELDDSALYLCASSYLRGTGGSTGELFFGEGSRLTVL.

The gene calls are TRBV5-1 and TRBJ1-2; D gene unclear. Deletions cut 0 bases from V and 2 bases from J, with 8 bases between. This CDR3 spans 14 amino acids. From germline, CDR1 is SGHRS and CDR2 YFSETQ. The chain's CDR3 is CASSLDYTNYGYTF. DNA for the CDR3: TGCGCCAGCAGCTTGGATTACACCAACTATGGCTACACCTTC.

A few counts support this clone. The rearrangement links TRBV6-5 to TRBJ2-7; no firm D call. Germline loops: CDR1 MNHEY, CDR2 SVGAGI. The germline V and J ends were trimmed by 4 bases and 3 bases, with 4 bases remaining between them. The CDR3 extends over 11 amino acids. CDR3 coding DNA: TGTGCCAGCAGTTCCTTCTACGAGCAGTACTTC. This translates into CASSSFYEQYF.

The chain has TRBV9 and TRBJ1-1; TRBD1 agrees at 7 bases. The CDR3 runs to 15 residues. The germline V gene has CDR1 SGDLS and CDR2 YYNGEE. V lost 6 bases and J lost 0; bases outside the gene matches: 8. CDR3: CASTRLTGLNTEAFF. CDR3 bases: TGTGCCAGCACCAGACTGACAGGGCTGAACACTGAAGCTTTCTTT.

The V gene is TRBV5-6, the J gene TRBJ1-2; the D is unclear. The CDR3 is 12 amino acids. Germline V CDR1 and CDR2: SGHDT, YYEEEE. Trimming took 6 bases from V and 4 from J, leaving 10 bases between them. CDR3: CASTSQAYGYTF. The CDR3 DNA is TGTGCCAGCACCTCCCAGGCCTATGGCTACACCTTC. The variable domain in full, completed from reference TRBV5-6 and TRBJ1-2, reads DAGVTQSPTHLIKTRGQQVTLRCSPKSGHDTVSWYQQALGQGPQFIFQYYEEEERQRGNFPDRFSGHQFPNYSSELNVNALLLGDSALYLCASTSQAYGYTFGSGTRLTVV.

This chain connects TRBV6-5 to TRBJ2-1, with 11 bases lining up with TRBD2. The CDR3 has 16 amino acids. Per germline, CDR1 MNHEY and CDR2 SVGAGI. V lost 4 bases, J lost 4 bases, and 6 bases stayed unmatched. Here the CDR3 reads CASSSRTSGRYNEQFF. CDR3 in DNA: TGTGCCAGCAGTTCCCGGACTAGCGGGCGTTACAATGAGCAGTTCTTC.

The rearrangement uses TRBV19 and TRBJ1-6, with D hard to call. The CDR3 contains 16 residues. Per the germline V gene, CDR1 is LNHDA and CDR2 is SQIVND (reference sequence). Trimming left V 4 bases short and J 0 bases short, with 10 bases between. The CDR3: CASSTYGSSYNSPLHF. CDR3 DNA: TGTGCCAGTAGTACTTACGGGAGCTCCTATAATTCACCCCTCCACTTT.

This clone was seen only a few times. J is TRBJ2-1 and V is TRBV7-8; 13 nucleotides agree with TRBD2. Trimming removed 1 base from V and 1 base from J; junction bases left unmatched: 1. The CDR3 extends over 17 amino acids. The germline gives CDR1 SGHVS, CDR2 FQNEAQ. In nucleotides, the CDR3 is TGTGCCAGCAGCTTAGAACTAGCGGGAGGGTCCTACAATGAGCAGTTCTTC. Its protein is CASSLELAGGSYNEQFF.

The rearrangement uses TRBV5-1 and TRBJ1-6; D possibly corresponds to TRBD1 (5 bases). The CDR3 contains 14 residues. CDR1 and CDR2 from the germline V gene are SGHRS and YFSETQ. Trimming stripped 1 base from V and 7 bases from J, with 9 bases between. CDR3 sequence: CASSLPGQNSPLHF. The CDR3 nucleotides are TGCGCCAGCAGCTTGCCAGGGCAAAATTCACCCCTCCACTTT.

This chain joins TRBV12-3 or TRBV12-4 and TRBJ1-1; D remains unclear. The CDR3 has 13 amino acids. Trimming cost V 3 bases and J 1 base, with 6 bases left between them. The CDR3 coding sequence is TGTGCCAGCAGTTTCGGGAGGAACACTGAAGCTTTCTTT. Residues: CASSFGRNTEAFF.